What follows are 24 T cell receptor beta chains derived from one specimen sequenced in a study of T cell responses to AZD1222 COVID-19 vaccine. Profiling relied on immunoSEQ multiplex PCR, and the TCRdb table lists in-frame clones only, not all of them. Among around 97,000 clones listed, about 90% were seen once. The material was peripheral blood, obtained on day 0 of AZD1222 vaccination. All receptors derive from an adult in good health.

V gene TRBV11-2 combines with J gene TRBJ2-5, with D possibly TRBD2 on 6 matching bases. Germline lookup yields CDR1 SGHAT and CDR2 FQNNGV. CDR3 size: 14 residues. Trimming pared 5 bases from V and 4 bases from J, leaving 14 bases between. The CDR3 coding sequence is TGTGCCAGCAGCCGCCTGAGCGGGCGAGAGACCCAGTACTTC. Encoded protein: CASSRLSGRETQYF.

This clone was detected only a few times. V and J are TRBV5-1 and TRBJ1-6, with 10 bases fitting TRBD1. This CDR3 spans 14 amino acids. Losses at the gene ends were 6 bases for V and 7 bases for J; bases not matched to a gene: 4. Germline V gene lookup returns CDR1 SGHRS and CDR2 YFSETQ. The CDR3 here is CASNEGQGNSPLHF. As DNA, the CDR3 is TGCGCCAGCAATGAGGGACAGGGGAATTCACCCCTCCACTTT.

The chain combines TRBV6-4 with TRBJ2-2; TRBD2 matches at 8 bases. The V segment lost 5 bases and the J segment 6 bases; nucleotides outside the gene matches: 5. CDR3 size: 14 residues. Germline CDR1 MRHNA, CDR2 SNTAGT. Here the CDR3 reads CASSSTSVAGELFF. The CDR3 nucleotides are TGTGCCAGCAGTTCGACTAGCGTAGCCGGGGAGCTGTTTTTT.

CDR3 bases: TGTGCCAGCAGCTTAGGCAGGGGGCCTTACTACGAGCAGTACTTC. It is translated as CASSLGRGPYYEQYF. V and J are TRBV11-3 and TRBJ2-7; 8 bases map to TRBD1. Germline loops: CDR1 SGHNT, CDR2 YENEEA. Trimming at V came to 1 base and at J to 3 bases, leaving 5 bases not matched to a gene. This CDR3 region has 15 residues.

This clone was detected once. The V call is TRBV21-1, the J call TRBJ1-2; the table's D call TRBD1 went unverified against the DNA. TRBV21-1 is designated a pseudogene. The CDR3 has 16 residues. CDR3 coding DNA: TGTGCCAGCAGCAAAGTCGAGACAGGGGTTAACTATGGCTACACCTTC. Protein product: CASSKVETGVNYGYTF.

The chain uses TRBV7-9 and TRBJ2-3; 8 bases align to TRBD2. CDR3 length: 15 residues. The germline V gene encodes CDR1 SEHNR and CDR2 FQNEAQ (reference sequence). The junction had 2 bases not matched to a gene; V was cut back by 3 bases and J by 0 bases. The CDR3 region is CASSFQRGSTDTQYF. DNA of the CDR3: TGTGCCAGCAGCTTCCAGCGGGGGAGCACAGATACGCAGTATTTT. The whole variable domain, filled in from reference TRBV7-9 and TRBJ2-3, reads DTGVSQNPRHKITKRGQNVTFRCDPISEHNRLYWYRQTLGQGPEFLTYFQNEAQLEKSRLLSDRFSAERPKGSFSTLEIQRTEQGDSAMYLCASSFQRGSTDTQYFGPGTRLTVL.

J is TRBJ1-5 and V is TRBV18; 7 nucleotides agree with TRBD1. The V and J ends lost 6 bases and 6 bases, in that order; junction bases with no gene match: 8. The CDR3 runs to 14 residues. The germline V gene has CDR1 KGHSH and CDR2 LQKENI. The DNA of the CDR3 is TGTGCCAGCTCTCTCGACAGGGCGGGTCAGCCCCAGCATTTT. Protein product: CASSLDRAGQPQHF.

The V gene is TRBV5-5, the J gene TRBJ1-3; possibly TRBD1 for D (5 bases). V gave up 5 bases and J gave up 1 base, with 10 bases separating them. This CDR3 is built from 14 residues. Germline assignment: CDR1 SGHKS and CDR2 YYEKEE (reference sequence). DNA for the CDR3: TGTGCCAGCAGGACCTCAGGGTCTGGAAACACCATATATTTT. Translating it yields CASRTSGSGNTIYF.

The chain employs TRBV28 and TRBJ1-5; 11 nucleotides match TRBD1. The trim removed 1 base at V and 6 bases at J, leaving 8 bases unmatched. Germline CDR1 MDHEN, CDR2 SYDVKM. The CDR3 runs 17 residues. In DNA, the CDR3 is TGTGCCAGCAGTTTATTCCCGGACAGGGGGCCCCCTCAGCCCCAGCATTTT. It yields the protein CASSLFPDRGPPQPQHF.

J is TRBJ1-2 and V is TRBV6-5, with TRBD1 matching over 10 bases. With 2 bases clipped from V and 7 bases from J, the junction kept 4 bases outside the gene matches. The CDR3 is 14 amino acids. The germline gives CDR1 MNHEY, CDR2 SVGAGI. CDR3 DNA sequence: TGTGCCAGCAGTTACGGACAGGGGGGTCGTGGCTACACCTTC. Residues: CASSYGQGGRGYTF.

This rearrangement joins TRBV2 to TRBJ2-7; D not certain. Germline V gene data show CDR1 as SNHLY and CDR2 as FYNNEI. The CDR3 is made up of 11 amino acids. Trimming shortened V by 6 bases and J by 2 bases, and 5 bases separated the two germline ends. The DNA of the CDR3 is TGTGCCAGCAGCGGAACCTACGAGCAGTACTTC. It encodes CASSGTYEQYF.

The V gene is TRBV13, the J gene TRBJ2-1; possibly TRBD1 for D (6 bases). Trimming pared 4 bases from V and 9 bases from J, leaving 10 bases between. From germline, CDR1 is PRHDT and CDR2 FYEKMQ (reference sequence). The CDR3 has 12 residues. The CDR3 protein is CASSSQGSEQFF. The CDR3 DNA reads TGTGCCAGCAGCTCACAGGGCAGTGAGCAGTTCTTC.

CDR3 bases: TGCGCCAGCAGCTCCCTGGTGGGCTGGAACACTGAAGCTTTCTTT. Amino acids: CASSSLVGWNTEAFF. The chain has TRBV5-1 and TRBJ1-1; D gene uncertain. With 3 bases removed from V and 1 base from J, the gap between germline ends came to 13 bases. CDR3 size: 15 residues. CDR1 is SGHRS and CDR2 is YFSETQ in the germline V gene.

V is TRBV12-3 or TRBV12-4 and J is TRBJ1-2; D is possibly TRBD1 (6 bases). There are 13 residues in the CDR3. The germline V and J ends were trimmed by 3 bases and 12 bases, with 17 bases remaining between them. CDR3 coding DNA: TGTGCCAGCAGTTTCGGTGCAGGGGTAAAGCACACCTTC. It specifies CASSFGAGVKHTF.

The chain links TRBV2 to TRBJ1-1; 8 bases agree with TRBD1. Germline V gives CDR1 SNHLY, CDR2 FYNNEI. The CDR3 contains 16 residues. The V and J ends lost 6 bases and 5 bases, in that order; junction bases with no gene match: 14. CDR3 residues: CASSETGDGDWTEAFF. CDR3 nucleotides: TGTGCCAGCAGCGAGACAGGGGACGGGGATTGGACTGAAGCTTTCTTT.

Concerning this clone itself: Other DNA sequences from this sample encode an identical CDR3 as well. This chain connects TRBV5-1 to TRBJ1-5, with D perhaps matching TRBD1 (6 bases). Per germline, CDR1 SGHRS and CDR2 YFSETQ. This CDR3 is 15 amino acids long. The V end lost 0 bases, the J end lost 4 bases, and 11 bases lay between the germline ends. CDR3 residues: CASSLDGQGNQPQHF. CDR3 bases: TGCGCCAGCAGCTTGGACGGGCAGGGGAATCAGCCCCAGCATTTT.

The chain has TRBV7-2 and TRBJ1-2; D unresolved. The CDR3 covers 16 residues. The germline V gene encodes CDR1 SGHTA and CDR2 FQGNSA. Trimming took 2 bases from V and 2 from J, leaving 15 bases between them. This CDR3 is CASSLRRDGSNYGYTF. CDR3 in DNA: TGTGCCAGCAGCTTAAGAAGGGATGGTTCGAACTATGGCTACACCTTC.

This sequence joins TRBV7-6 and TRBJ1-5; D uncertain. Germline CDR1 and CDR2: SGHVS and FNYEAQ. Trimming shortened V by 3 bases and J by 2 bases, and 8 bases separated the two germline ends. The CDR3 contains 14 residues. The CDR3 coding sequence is TGTGCCAGCAGCTTGGGTGGGGGCAATCAGCCCCAGCATTTT. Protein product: CASSLGGGNQPQHF. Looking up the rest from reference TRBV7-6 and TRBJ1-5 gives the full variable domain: GAGVSQSPRYKVTKRGQDVALRCDPISGHVSLYWYRQALGQGPEFLTYFNYEAQQDKSGLPNDRFSAERPEGSISTLTIQRTEQRDSAMYRCASSLGGGNQPQHFGDGTRLSIL.

CDR3 nucleotides: TGTGCCAGCAGCCTCCACACTAGGGGGGCCTACAATGAGCAGTTCTTC. It translates to CASSLHTRGAYNEQFF. The chain has TRBV4-2 and TRBJ2-1; the D call may be TRBD1 or TRBD2 (6 bases each). V was shortened by 4 bases and J by 2 bases, with 15 bases between the two germline ends. CDR3 length equals 16 residues. Germline V gene data show CDR1 as LGHNA and CDR2 as YNFKEQ.

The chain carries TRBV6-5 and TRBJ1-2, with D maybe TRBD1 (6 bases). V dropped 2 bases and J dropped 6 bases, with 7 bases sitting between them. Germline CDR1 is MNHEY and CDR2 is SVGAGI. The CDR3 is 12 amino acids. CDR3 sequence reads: CASSYRGDGYTF. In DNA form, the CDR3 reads TGTGCCAGCAGTTACAGGGGGGATGGCTACACCTTC.

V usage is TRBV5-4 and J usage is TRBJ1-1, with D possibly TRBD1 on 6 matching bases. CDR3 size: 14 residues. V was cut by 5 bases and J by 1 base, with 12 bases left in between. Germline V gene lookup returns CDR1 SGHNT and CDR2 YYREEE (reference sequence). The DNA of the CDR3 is TGTGCCAGCAGGCTACGGGACACGAACACTGAAGCTTTCTTT. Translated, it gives CASRLRDTNTEAFF.

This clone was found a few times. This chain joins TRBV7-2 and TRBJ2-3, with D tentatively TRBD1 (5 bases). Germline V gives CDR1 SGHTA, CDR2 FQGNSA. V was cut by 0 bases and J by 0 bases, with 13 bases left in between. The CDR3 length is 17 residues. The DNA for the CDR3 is TGTGCCAGCAGCTTAGCGCAATGGGGCCTCAGCACAGATACGCAGTATTTT. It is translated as CASSLAQWGLSTDTQYF. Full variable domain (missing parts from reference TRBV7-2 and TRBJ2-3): GAGVSQSPSNKVTEKGKDVELRCDPISGHTALYWYRQSLGQGLEFLIYFQGNSAPDKSGLPSDRFSAERTGGSVSTLTIQRTQQEDSAVYLCASSLAQWGLSTDTQYFGPGTRLTVL.

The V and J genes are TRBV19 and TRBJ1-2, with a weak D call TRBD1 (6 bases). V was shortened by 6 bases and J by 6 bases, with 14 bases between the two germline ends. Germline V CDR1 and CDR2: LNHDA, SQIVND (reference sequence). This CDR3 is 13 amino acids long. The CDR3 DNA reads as TGTGCCAGTAGCCTCGGGAGGGGGGATGGCTACACCTTC. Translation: CASSLGRGDGYTF. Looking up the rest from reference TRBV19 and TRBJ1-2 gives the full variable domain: DGGITQSPKYLFRKEGQNVTLSCEQNLNHDAMYWYRQDPGQGLRLIYYSQIVNDFQKGDIAEGYSVSREKKESFPLTVTSAQKNPTAFYLCASSLGRGDGYTFGSGTRLTVV.

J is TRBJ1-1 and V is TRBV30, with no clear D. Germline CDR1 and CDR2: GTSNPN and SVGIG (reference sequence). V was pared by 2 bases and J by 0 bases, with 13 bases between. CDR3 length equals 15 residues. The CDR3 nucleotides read TGTGCCTGGAGTACCCCCGCGCGTTTGAACACTGAAGCTTTCTTT. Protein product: CAWSTPARLNTEAFF.